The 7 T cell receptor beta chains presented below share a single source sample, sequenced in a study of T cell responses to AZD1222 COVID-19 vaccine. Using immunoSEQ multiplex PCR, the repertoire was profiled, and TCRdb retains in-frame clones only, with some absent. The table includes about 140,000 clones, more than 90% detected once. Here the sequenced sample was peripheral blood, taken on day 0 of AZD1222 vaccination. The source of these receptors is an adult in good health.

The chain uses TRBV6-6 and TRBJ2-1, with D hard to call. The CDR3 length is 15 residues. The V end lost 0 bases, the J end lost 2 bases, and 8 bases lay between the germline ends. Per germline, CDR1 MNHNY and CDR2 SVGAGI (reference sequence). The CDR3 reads CASSYSGTAYNEQFF. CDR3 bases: TGTGCCAGCAGTTACTCGGGCACTGCCTACAATGAGCAGTTCTTC.

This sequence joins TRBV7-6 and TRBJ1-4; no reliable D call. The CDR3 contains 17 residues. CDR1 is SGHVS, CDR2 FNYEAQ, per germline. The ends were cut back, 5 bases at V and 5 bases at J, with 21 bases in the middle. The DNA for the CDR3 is TGTGCCAGCAGCCCAGGTTTTGTCGGCAGCTTGAATGAAAAACTGTTTTTT. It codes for CASSPGFVGSLNEKLFF.

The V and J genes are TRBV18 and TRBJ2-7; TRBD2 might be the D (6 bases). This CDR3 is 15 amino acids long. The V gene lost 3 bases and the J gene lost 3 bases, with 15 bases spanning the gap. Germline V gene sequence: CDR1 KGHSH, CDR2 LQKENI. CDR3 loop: CASSPPGGGIYEQYF. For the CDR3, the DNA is TGTGCCAGCTCACCTCCGGGTGGGGGGATCTACGAGCAGTACTTC.

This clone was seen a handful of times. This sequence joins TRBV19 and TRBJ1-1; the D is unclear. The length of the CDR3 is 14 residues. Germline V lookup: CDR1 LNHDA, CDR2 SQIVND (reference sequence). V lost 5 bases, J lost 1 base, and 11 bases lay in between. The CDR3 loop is CASSFSSGNTEAFF. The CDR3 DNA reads TGTGCCAGTAGTTTCAGTTCAGGGAACACTGAAGCTTTCTTT.

CDR3 bases: TGTGCCAGCAGCCCCAGTAGAGGGGGGAATGAAAAACTGTTTTTT. Residues: CASSPSRGGNEKLFF. This chain connects TRBV28 to TRBJ1-4; D perhaps matches TRBD1 (6 bases). Trimming took 6 bases from V and 5 from J, leaving 16 bases between them. Germline assignment: CDR1 MDHEN and CDR2 SYDVKM. The CDR3 runs 15 residues.

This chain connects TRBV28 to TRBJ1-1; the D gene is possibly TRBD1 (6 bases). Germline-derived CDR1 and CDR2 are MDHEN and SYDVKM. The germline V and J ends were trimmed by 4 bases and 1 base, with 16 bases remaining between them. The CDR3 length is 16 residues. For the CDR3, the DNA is TGTGCCAGCAGTTCAACAGGGTGGAGTAGGAACACTGAAGCTTTCTTT. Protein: CASSSTGWSRNTEAFF.

The CDR3 sequence is CSARVRDTQYF. The CDR3 DNA reads TGCAGTGCTAGAGTCAGGGATACGCAGTATTTT. This chain links TRBV20-1 with TRBJ2-3; no reliable D call. Trimming took 1 base from V and 6 from J, leaving 5 bases between them. The CDR3 sequence is 11 residues long. CDR1 and CDR2 (germline): DFQATT, SNEGSKA (reference sequence).